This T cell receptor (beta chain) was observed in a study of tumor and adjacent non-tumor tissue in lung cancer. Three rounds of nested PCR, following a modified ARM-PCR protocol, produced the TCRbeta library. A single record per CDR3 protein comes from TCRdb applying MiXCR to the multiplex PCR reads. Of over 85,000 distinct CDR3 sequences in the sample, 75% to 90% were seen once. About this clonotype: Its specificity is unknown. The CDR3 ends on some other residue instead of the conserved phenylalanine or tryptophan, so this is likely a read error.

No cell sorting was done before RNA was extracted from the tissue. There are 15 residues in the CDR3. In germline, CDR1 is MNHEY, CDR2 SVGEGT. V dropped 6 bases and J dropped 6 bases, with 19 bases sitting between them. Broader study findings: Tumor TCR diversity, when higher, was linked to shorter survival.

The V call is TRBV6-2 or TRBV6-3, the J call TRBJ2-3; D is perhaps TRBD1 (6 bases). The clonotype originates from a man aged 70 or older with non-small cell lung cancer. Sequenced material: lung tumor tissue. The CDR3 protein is CASRAGDLINDTQYL. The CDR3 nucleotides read TGTGCCAGCAGGGCAGGGGACCTTATTAATGATACGCAGTATTTA.